This passage covers 21 T cell receptor beta chains from one sample sequenced in a study of beta chain features in type 1 diabetes. Isolated RNA was reverse transcribed in full, so expressed TCRB transcripts were sequenced. Clones were sequenced by immunoSEQ multiplex PCR, and TCRdb holds only the in-frame ones, with some missing. Of 300,000 or so clones in the sample, 8% are singletons; the top ten hold less than 0.5%. Sequencing input: central memory CD4+ T cells from blood. The receptors shown here come from a woman aged 18-29 years in good health.

Only a few counts were recorded for this clone. V usage is TRBV7-2 and J usage is TRBJ2-7; 7 bases agree with TRBD2. With V trimmed by 2 bases and J by 1 base, 5 bases remained unmatched. This CDR3 comprises 15 residues. CDR1 SGHTA and CDR2 FQGNSA come from the germline V gene. In nucleotides, the CDR3 is TGTGCCAGCAGCTTAAGCCGGACTAGTTCCTACGAGCAGTACTTC. Translation: CASSLSRTSSYEQYF.

The CDR3 here is CASSFVRQASYGYTF. CDR3 DNA sequence: TGTGCCAGCAGTTTTGTGAGACAGGCCTCTTATGGCTACACCTTC. This chain joins TRBV28 and TRBJ1-2, with D perhaps matching TRBD1 (6 bases). Looked up from germline, CDR1 is MDHEN and CDR2 is SYDVKM. Trimming took off 3 bases at V and 5 bases at J, with 16 bases between the two ends. The CDR3 covers 15 residues.

This clone was detected only a few times. The genes are TRBV7-9 and TRBJ1-1, with D possibly matching TRBD1 (6 bases). The germline CDR1 and CDR2 sequences are SEHNR and FQNEAQ (reference sequence). CDR3 length equals 14 residues. Trimming cost V 7 bases and J 3 bases, with 15 bases left between them. The CDR3 here is CASTSMGTHTEAFF. The CDR3 nucleotides are TGTGCCAGCACCTCTATGGGGACACACACTGAAGCTTTCTTT.

This chain links TRBV7-2 with TRBJ2-1, with unresolved D. CDR3 length equals 12 residues. Germline loops: CDR1 SGHTA, CDR2 FQGNSA. The V gene lost 2 bases and the J gene lost 7 bases, with 6 bases spanning the gap. This chain's CDR3 is CASSLLANEQFF. CDR3 DNA sequence: TGTGCCAGCAGCTTACTGGCTAATGAGCAGTTCTTC.

This clone was seen only a few times. The chain carries TRBV5-5 and TRBJ2-2; D uncertain. V lost 0 bases and J lost 3, with 3 bases in between. Germline assignment: CDR1 SGHKS and CDR2 YYEKEE (reference sequence). The CDR3 is 13 residues long. CDR3 sequence (DNA): TGTGCCAGCAGCTTGGTCGACACCGGGGAGCTGTTTTTT. It specifies CASSLVDTGELFF.

V is TRBV4-3 and J is TRBJ2-3, with 9 bases fitting TRBD2. V shed 0 bases and J 2 bases; nucleotides not matched to a gene: 6. CDR3 size: 17 residues. Per the germline V gene, CDR1 is LGHNA and CDR2 is YSLEER. The CDR3 nucleotides read TGCGCCAGCAGCCAAGATCTGGCGGGAGGGGTCACAGATACGCAGTATTTT. Amino acids: CASSQDLAGGVTDTQYF.

In DNA form, the CDR3 reads TGTGCCAGCAGCTTAGCCGCCAGGCGAAGGGGGACCTTAACCTACGAGCAGTACTTC. Its protein is CASSLAARRRGTLTYEQYF. The chain combines TRBV7-8 with TRBJ2-7; possible D gene TRBD1, 6 bases. V gave up 0 bases and J gave up 2 bases, with 23 bases separating them. The CDR3 consists of 19 residues. Germline values: CDR1 SGHVS, CDR2 FQNEAQ.

This clone was observed a few times. The V call is TRBV7-2, the J call TRBJ1-2; D gene unclear. The CDR3 has 12 residues. Trimming removed 5 bases from V and 7 bases from J, with 11 bases in between. The V gene's germline CDR1 is SGHTA and CDR2 FQGNSA. CDR3: CASSPNPTGYTF. The CDR3 region has the DNA TGTGCCAGCAGCCCGAATCCTACTGGCTACACCTTC.

The rearrangement links TRBV25-1 to TRBJ2-1; a possible D gene is TRBD2 (7 bases). V lost 7 bases, J lost 1 base, and 20 bases lay in between. There are 17 residues in the CDR3. The V gene's germline CDR1 is MGHDK and CDR2 SYGVNS. The DNA of the CDR3 is TGTGCCAGCAAGGGAGGGGGGGCAACAGGGTCCTACAATGAGCAGTTCTTC. It encodes CASKGGGATGSYNEQFF. Variable domain in full (rest from reference TRBV25-1 and TRBJ2-1): EADIYQTPRYLVIGTGKKITLECSQTMGHDKMYWYQQDPGMELHLIHYSYGVNSTEKGDLSSESTVSRIRTEHFPLTLESARPSHTSQYLCASKGGGATGSYNEQFFGPGTRLTVL.

This chain uses TRBV28 with TRBJ2-7; D may be TRBD1 or TRBD2 (5 bases each). The CDR3 has 16 amino acids. Per germline, CDR1 MDHEN and CDR2 SYDVKM. V was clipped by 6 bases and J by 2 bases, with 20 bases between them. As DNA, the CDR3 is TGTGCCAGCAGCCCAAGTCCGGGACGGGGTCCCTACGAGCAGTACTTC. Amino acids: CASSPSPGRGPYEQYF.

The gene calls are TRBV4-3 and TRBJ2-1; 14 positions match TRBD2. The germline V gene has CDR1 LGHNA and CDR2 YSLEER. Unmatched junction bases numbered 15, after V lost 0 bases and J lost 8 bases. This CDR3 contains 20 residues. CDR3: CASSQDNLGLAGAHFDEQFF. The CDR3 region has the DNA TGCGCCAGCAGCCAAGATAACCTGGGACTAGCGGGAGCCCACTTCGATGAGCAGTTCTTC.

The genes are TRBV7-8 and TRBJ2-7, with a tentative D call TRBD2 (5 bases). The CDR3 sequence is 15 residues long. CDR1 and CDR2 from the germline V gene are SGHVS and FQNEAQ. The V end lost 3 bases, the J end lost 5 bases, and 17 bases lay between the germline ends. The CDR3 spells CASSFPSGSANEQYF. CDR3 DNA sequence: TGTGCCAGCAGCTTCCCATCGGGATCGGCAAACGAGCAGTACTTC.

At least ten counts were recorded for this clone. The chain has TRBV2 and TRBJ2-1; D might be TRBD2 (6 bases). The V gene's germline CDR1 is SNHLY and CDR2 FYNNEI. CDR3 length equals 13 residues. V was clipped by 5 bases and J by 4 bases, with 9 bases between them. The CDR3, as DNA: TGTGCCAGCAGTAGGGACTTATACAATGAGCAGTTCTTC. It codes for CASSRDLYNEQFF.

This clone has just a few counts. The V and J genes are TRBV6-5 and TRBJ2-1; TRBD2 might be the D (5 bases). CDR3 length: 15 amino acids. CDR1 is MNHEY and CDR2 is SVGAGI in the germline V gene. V was shortened by 0 bases and J by 3 bases, with 9 bases between the two germline ends. The CDR3 nucleotides read TGTGCCAGCAGTTACTCGTACGGGGACTACAATGAGCAGTTCTTC. Amino acid sequence: CASSYSYGDYNEQFF.

The genes are TRBV5-6 and TRBJ1-4; no reliable D call. This CDR3 is 15 amino acids long. Deletions cut 3 bases from V and 8 bases from J, with 17 bases between. Germline V gives CDR1 SGHDT, CDR2 YYEEEE. The CDR3 DNA follows: TGTGCCAGCAGCTCGGTGGAGGGTAATGGCGAAAAACTGTTTTTT. Its translation is CASSSVEGNGEKLFF.

The sample holds many counts of this clone. The chain couples TRBV10-3 to TRBJ2-7; a weak D match, TRBD2 (6 bases). Germline lookup yields CDR1 ENHRY and CDR2 SYGVKD. This CDR3 contains 22 residues. V shed 3 bases and J shed 3 bases, with 36 bases lying between them. CDR3 residues: CAISDHGPRENRAELKGYEQYF. CDR3 nucleotide sequence: TGTGCCATCAGTGATCACGGCCCGCGGGAAAACCGGGCAGAACTAAAAGGCTACGAGCAGTACTTC.

The table lists this clone with a few counts. This chain connects TRBV7-2 to TRBJ2-7; D may be TRBD2 (5 bases). This CDR3 is built from 13 residues. Trimming shortened V by 1 base and J by 7 bases, and 11 bases separated the two germline ends. Germline V gene data show CDR1 as SGHTA and CDR2 as FQGNSA. The CDR3 DNA follows: TGTGCCAGCAGCTTAGAGAGGGAGCATGAGCAGTACTTC. Translating it yields CASSLEREHEQYF.

This chain uses TRBV29-1 with TRBJ2-3, with a tentative D call TRBD2 (6 bases). V shed 3 bases and J shed 6 bases, with 16 bases lying between them. There are 14 residues in the CDR3. Germline V gene data show CDR1 as SQVTM and CDR2 as ANQGSEA. The CDR3 loop is CSVEGLLLGDTQYF. CDR3 DNA sequence: TGCAGCGTTGAGGGACTGCTTCTAGGGGATACGCAGTATTTT.

This clone has more than one count but fewer than ten. The chain is built from TRBV18 and TRBJ1-5; 12 nucleotides match TRBD1. The CDR3 is 15 residues long. The ends lost 3 bases at V and 11 bases at J; junction bases unmatched: 8. Germline loops: CDR1 KGHSH, CDR2 LQKENI. CDR3 protein: CASSPGTGGASTQHF. The CDR3 coding sequence is TGTGCCAGCTCACCCGGGACAGGGGGCGCGTCGACCCAGCATTTT. Full variable domain (rest looked up from reference TRBV18 and TRBJ1-5): NAGVMQNPRHLVRRRGQEARLRCSPMKGHSHVYWYRQLPEEGLKFMVYLQKENIIDESGMPKERFSAEFPKEGPSILRIQQVVRGDSAAYFCASSPGTGGASTQHFGDGTRLSIL.

The chain is built from TRBV29-1 and TRBJ2-2; unclear D gene. The CDR3 spans 12 residues. Germline assignment: CDR1 SQVTM and CDR2 ANQGSEA. Deletions cut 5 bases from V and 4 bases from J, with 8 bases between. CDR3 sequence: CSVLYFTGELFF. The CDR3 DNA sequence: TGCAGCGTTCTTTATTTCACCGGGGAGCTGTTTTTT.

This clone was observed at least ten times. The chain links TRBV29-1 to TRBJ2-7; TRBD1 matches at 9 bases. The V segment lost 5 bases and the J segment 7 bases; nucleotides outside the gene matches: 12. There are 14 residues in the CDR3. Per germline, CDR1 SQVTM and CDR2 ANQGSEA. The chain's CDR3 is CSVRGQGLSGEQYF. Written as DNA, the CDR3 is TGCAGCGTTAGGGGACAGGGTCTTTCGGGTGAGCAGTACTTC.